The 6 T cell receptor beta chains below come from one sample, sequenced in a study of blood T cell repertoires in COVID-19. Clones were read by immunoSEQ multiplex PCR, and TCRdb kept only the in-frame ones, dropping some. The top ten clones hold about 14% of a sample with about 190,000 clones, roughly 80% of them seen once. The specimen was peripheral blood. The source is a man aged 45-65 years who had recovered from COVID-19.

The chain couples TRBV7-9 to TRBJ1-2; TRBD1 aligns across 7 bases. This CDR3 region has 18 residues. With V trimmed by 5 bases and J by 3 bases, 18 bases remained unmatched. Germline V CDR1 and CDR2: SEHNR, FQNEAQ (reference sequence). The CDR3 protein is CASSPPYALGGVDYGYTF. The CDR3 DNA sequence: TGTGCCAGCAGCCCACCCTATGCGTTAGGGGGCGTCGACTATGGCTACACCTTC.

The chain couples TRBV7-8 to TRBJ2-7, with 12 positions matching TRBD1. Trimming at V came to 4 bases and at J to 2 bases, leaving 12 bases not matched to a gene. CDR1 is SGHVS and CDR2 is FQNEAQ in the germline V gene. This CDR3 region has 18 residues. The CDR3 loop is CASSSVPGQGAITYEQYF. In DNA form, the CDR3 reads TGTGCCAGCAGCTCCGTCCCGGGACAGGGGGCGATAACCTACGAGCAGTACTTC.

This chain connects TRBV7-9 to TRBJ1-2; 9 nucleotides align to TRBD1. CDR3 length: 14 amino acids. Trimming removed 7 bases from V and 6 bases from J; junction bases left unmatched: 9. Germline CDR1 is SEHNR and CDR2 is FQNEAQ (reference sequence). The CDR3 nucleotides read TGTGCCAGCACAGGGACAGGGCAGGGGAATGGCTACACCTTC. Protein product: CASTGTGQGNGYTF.

The rearrangement uses TRBV19 and TRBJ2-4, with D perhaps matching TRBD1 (5 bases). Trimming stripped 5 bases from V and 0 bases from J, with 14 bases between. The CDR3 runs 16 residues. CDR1 and CDR2 (germline): LNHDA, SQIVND (reference sequence). In DNA, the CDR3 is TGTGCCAGTAGTCCCGAGCGACAGTTAGCCAAAAACATTCAGTACTTC. Protein sequence: CASSPERQLAKNIQYF.

The table lists this clone with a count of one. The chain uses TRBV6-6 and TRBJ2-1, with D tentatively TRBD2 (6 bases). Trimming cost V 5 bases and J 10 bases, with 15 bases left between them. Germline CDR1 MNHNY, CDR2 SVGAGI (reference sequence). The CDR3 consists of 13 residues. The CDR3 here is CASSDPPAGEQFF. CDR3 sequence (DNA): TGTGCCAGCAGTGACCCCCCGGCGGGAGAGCAGTTCTTC.

The chain couples TRBV27 to TRBJ1-6, with D uncertain. The CDR3 contains 14 residues. Trimming cost V 6 bases and J 5 bases, with 11 bases left between them. Germline V gene data show CDR1 as MNHEY and CDR2 as SMNVEV (reference sequence). The CDR3 is CASSPRVDNSPLHF. Written as DNA, the CDR3 is TGTGCCAGCAGCCCTCGGGTGGATAATTCACCCCTCCACTTT.